The next 14 T cell receptor beta chains were all read from a single sample in a study of blood T cell repertoires in COVID-19. Clones were read by immunoSEQ multiplex PCR, and TCRdb kept only the in-frame ones, dropping some. The data contain about 200,000 clones, about 81% of them seen just once; the ten biggest clones take up 5.2%. The material sequenced was peripheral blood. The receptors come from a woman in her seventies with COVID-19, enrolled during active disease.

CDR3 DNA: TGTGCCAGCAGTTTGGGACACTTGTACGAGCAGTACTTC. Amino acids: CASSLGHLYEQYF. The rearrangement uses TRBV6-5 and TRBJ2-7; a possible D gene is TRBD1 (6 bases). Germline assignment: CDR1 MNHEY and CDR2 SVGAGI. Trimming cost V 4 bases and J 4 bases, with 11 bases left between them. The CDR3 has 13 residues.

The sample holds a few counts of this clone. This chain uses TRBV5-6 with TRBJ1-5; 7 positions agree with TRBD1. This CDR3 contains 17 residues. Germline-derived CDR1 and CDR2 are SGHDT and YYEEEE. Trimming removed 1 base from V and 1 base from J; junction bases left unmatched: 8. CDR3 DNA sequence: TGTGCCAGCAGCTTGCTTCGGTTGGGACAGAGCAATCAGCCCCAGCATTTT. Translating gives CASSLLRLGQSNQPQHF.

The CDR3, as DNA: TGTGCCAGCAGCTTAGCGCAGGATACCTATGGCTACACCTTC. Translated: CASSLAQDTYGYTF. This sequence joins TRBV7-9 and TRBJ1-2; D is uncertain. V lost 0 bases and J 4 bases, leaving 9 bases between the germline ends. The CDR3 runs 14 residues. CDR1 SEHNR and CDR2 FQNEAQ come from the germline V gene (reference sequence).

V gene TRBV19 combines with J gene TRBJ1-5; 8 bases are a match to TRBD1. Looked up from germline, CDR1 is LNHDA and CDR2 is SQIVND (reference sequence). The V segment lost 4 bases and the J segment 3 bases; nucleotides outside the gene matches: 8. The CDR3 sequence is 16 residues long. The CDR3 DNA follows: TGTGCCAGTAGTAGCGGCAGGGGGCGCACCAATCAGCCCCAGCATTTT. The encoded protein is CASSSGRGRTNQPQHF. The full variable domain, completed using reference TRBV19 and TRBJ1-5, is DGGITQSPKYLFRKEGQNVTLSCEQNLNHDAMYWYRQDPGQGLRLIYYSQIVNDFQKGDIAEGYSVSREKKESFPLTVTSAQKNPTAFYLCASSSGRGRTNQPQHFGDGTRLSIL.

The chain is built from TRBV5-1 and TRBJ2-6; D ambiguous. Between the trimmed V and J ends, which lost 4 bases and 1 base, there was a span of 6 bases. The CDR3 loop spans 14 amino acids. Germline V lookup: CDR1 SGHRS, CDR2 YFSETQ. The CDR3 DNA sequence: TGCGCCAGCAGCGTCGTATCTGGGGCCAACGTCCTGACTTTC. The encoded protein is CASSVVSGANVLTF.

The chain has TRBV6-6 and TRBJ1-1; a possible D gene is TRBD1 (6 bases). Trimming removed 8 bases at V and 10 bases at J, with 14 bases between. The V gene's germline CDR1 is MNHNY and CDR2 SVGAGI (reference sequence). The CDR3 sequence is 11 residues long. The CDR3 nucleotides read TGTGCCAGCTTCACCGGGGGGCTAGCTTTCTTT. Amino acid sequence: CASFTGGLAFF.

The chain uses TRBV5-6 and TRBJ2-7; no definite D call. Germline values: CDR1 SGHDT, CDR2 YYEEEE. V gave up 1 base and J gave up 0 bases, with 11 bases separating them. This CDR3 spans 15 amino acids. CDR3 coding DNA: TGTGCCAGCAGCTTGCGTAGCTGGAGCTCCTACGAGCAGTACTTC. This gives the protein CASSLRSWSSYEQYF.

V usage is TRBV11-2 and J usage is TRBJ2-1; possible D gene TRBD1, 6 bases. Between the trimmed V and J ends, which lost 2 bases and 5 bases, there was a span of 22 bases. CDR3 length: 18 amino acids. Germline lookup yields CDR1 SGHAT and CDR2 FQNNGV. This CDR3 is CASSLFVLGPTGNNEQFF. The CDR3, as DNA: TGTGCCAGCAGCTTATTTGTCTTGGGGCCGACAGGTAACAATGAGCAGTTCTTC.

The rearrangement uses TRBV6-6 and TRBJ2-5; the D is unclear. Germline values: CDR1 MNHNY, CDR2 SVGAGI (reference sequence). V lost 6 bases, J lost 6 bases, and 11 bases lay in between. The CDR3 length is 12 residues. DNA for the CDR3: TGTGCCAGCAGCCCCAGATCTCAGACCCAGTACTTC. Its protein product is CASSPRSQTQYF.

The chain carries TRBV7-3 and TRBJ2-2; unclear D gene. With 5 bases removed from V and 0 bases from J, the gap between germline ends came to 13 bases. The germline V gene has CDR1 SGHTA and CDR2 FQGTGA. The CDR3 contains 16 residues. The chain's CDR3 is CASSPAVAANTGELFF. DNA of the CDR3: TGTGCCAGCAGCCCCGCCGTAGCAGCGAACACCGGGGAGCTGTTTTTT.

The CDR3 DNA sequence: TGTGCCAGCTCACGGGGGACTAGCGGGAGCACCGAGCAGTACTTC. Protein sequence: CASSRGTSGSTEQYF. The V and J genes are TRBV18 and TRBJ2-7, with 14 bases that match TRBD2. CDR1 is KGHSH and CDR2 is LQKENI in the germline V gene. Trimming took 4 bases from V and 6 from J; bases not matched to a gene: 5. This CDR3 is 15 amino acids long.

This clone is a singleton in its sample. Likely a read error: the CDR3 ends without its conserved phenylalanine or tryptophan. It is unclear where the CDR3 begins or ends on the DNA, so no DNA is shown, and the CDR3 is as TCRdb lists it. This chain uses TRBV2 with TRBJ1-1; the D call in the table, TRBD1, was not verified against the DNA. The CDR3 length equals 12 residues, ends included. Germline values: CDR1 SNHLY, CDR2 FYNNEI. CDR3 amino acids: CASSTGTGGAFI.

The chain combines TRBV5-1 with TRBJ1-2; D call uncertain. CDR1 and CDR2 from the germline V gene are SGHRS and YFSETQ. Trimming left V 2 bases short and J 8 bases short, with 10 bases between. The CDR3 extends over 12 amino acids. The CDR3 protein is CASSFDLEGYTF. The CDR3 nucleotides are TGCGCCAGCAGCTTTGACCTGGAGGGCTACACCTTC.

The chain joins TRBV20-1 to TRBJ2-7; 10 bases align to TRBD2. Germline CDR1 DFQATT, CDR2 SNEGSKA (reference sequence). Trimming at V came to 3 bases and at J to 1 base, leaving 6 bases not matched to a gene. CDR3 length: 15 residues. CDR3 bases: TGCAGTGCTAGTCTTGCTAGCGGGGGTTCCTACGAGCAGTACTTC. Amino acids: CSASLASGGSYEQYF.